This TCR beta chain is from a study of blood T cell repertoires in COVID-19. Study background: In each case, the material was cDNA or gDNA derived from T cells, B-cell-depleted T cells, or PBMCs.

Participants' own reports of clinical history determined their cohort assignment. Original data processing: Amplified reference gene primers provided the basis for estimating nucleated cell counts. Assay used: immunoSEQ multiplex PCR; TCRdb lists only in-frame clones, some missing. That table supplies the V and J calls and clone size; D and trimming were determined from the DNA. The sample lists approximately 200,000 clones, approximately 90% occurring once. CDR1 is SEHNR, CDR2 FQNEAQ, per germline (reference sequence). With V trimmed by 6 bases and J by 9 bases, 10 bases remained unmatched. The CDR3 consists of 15 residues.

The chain carries TRBV7-9 and TRBJ1-6, with 8 bases aligning to TRBD1. Sequencing was performed on PBMCs or T cells enriched from blood (not recorded which). The sequence was obtained from a man aged 25 to 45 who had recovered from COVID-19. CDR3 amino acids: CASSFHGQGFSPLHF. The CDR3 nucleotides read TGTGCCAGCAGTTTCCACGGACAGGGATTTTCACCCCTCCACTTT.